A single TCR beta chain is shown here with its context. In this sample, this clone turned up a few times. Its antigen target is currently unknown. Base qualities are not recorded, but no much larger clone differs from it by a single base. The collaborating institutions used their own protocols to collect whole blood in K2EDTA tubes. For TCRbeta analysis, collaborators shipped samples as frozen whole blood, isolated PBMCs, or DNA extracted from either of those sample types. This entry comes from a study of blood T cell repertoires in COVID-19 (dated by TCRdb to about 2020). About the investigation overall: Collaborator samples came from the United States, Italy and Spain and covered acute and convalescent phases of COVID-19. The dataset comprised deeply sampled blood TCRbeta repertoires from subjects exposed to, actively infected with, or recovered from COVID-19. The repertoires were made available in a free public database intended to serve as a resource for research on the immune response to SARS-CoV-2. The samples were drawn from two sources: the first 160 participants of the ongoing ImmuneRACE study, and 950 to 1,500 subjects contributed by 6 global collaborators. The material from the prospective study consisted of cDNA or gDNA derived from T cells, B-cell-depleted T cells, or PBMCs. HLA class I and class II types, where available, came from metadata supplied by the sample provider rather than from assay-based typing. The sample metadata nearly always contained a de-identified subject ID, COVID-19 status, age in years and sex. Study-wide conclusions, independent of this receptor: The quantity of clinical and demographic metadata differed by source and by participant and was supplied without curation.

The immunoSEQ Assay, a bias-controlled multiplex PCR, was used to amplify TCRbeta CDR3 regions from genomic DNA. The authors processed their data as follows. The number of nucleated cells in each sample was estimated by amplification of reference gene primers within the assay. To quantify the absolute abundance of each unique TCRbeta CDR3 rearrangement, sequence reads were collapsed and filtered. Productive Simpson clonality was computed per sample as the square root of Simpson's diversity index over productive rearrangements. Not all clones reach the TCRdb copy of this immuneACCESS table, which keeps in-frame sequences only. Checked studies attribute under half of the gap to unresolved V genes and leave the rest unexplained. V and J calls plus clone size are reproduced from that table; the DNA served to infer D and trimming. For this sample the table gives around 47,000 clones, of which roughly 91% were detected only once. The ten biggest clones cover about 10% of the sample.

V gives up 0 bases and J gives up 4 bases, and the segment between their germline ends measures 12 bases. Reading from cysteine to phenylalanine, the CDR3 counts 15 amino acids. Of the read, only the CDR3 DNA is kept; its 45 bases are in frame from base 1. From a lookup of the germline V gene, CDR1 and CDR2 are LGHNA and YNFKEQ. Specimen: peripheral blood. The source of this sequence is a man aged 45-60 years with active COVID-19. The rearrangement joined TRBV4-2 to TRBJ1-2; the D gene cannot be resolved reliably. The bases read TGTGCCAGCAGCCAAGAAGAGGCAACCGGCTATGGCTACACCTTC. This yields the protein CASSQEEATGYGYTF.